This entry lists 15 T cell receptor beta chains sequenced from one sample in a study of graft-versus-host responses after intestinal transplantation (dated by TCRdb to about 2021). Their antigens are not known. In light of the paper, this sample's time point label describes: cells obtained before transplantation from donor or recipient. Preparation of the library involved the immunoSEQ multiplex PCR assay. TCRdb mirrors the immuneACCESS table, restricted to in-frame sequences. Some clones are absent from its copies; in checked studies, under half trace to an unresolved V gene, and the reason for the others is unknown. The sample table lists around 96,000 clones, approximately 90% of them with a count of one. The ten largest account for around 0.17% of the sample. This specimen was unstimulated CD4+ T cells sorted from spleen or lymph node cells, taken before intestinal transplant. The origin of the receptors is a human donor who received an intestinal transplant.

This chain joins TRBV27 and TRBJ1-4, with 9 bases matching TRBD1. The germline V gene has CDR1 MNHEY and CDR2 SMNVEV (reference sequence). Germline trimming cut 5 bases from V and 5 bases from J; bases unmatched to any gene: 6. This CDR3 contains 15 residues. The CDR3 reads CASSPRTGVNEKLFF. CDR3 coding DNA: TGTGCCAGCAGTCCCAGGACAGGGGTGAATGAAAAACTGTTTTTT.

The gene calls are TRBV5-1 and TRBJ2-1; 9 positions match TRBD2. J gave up 0 bases and V 0 bases, and 4 bases lay outside the gene matches. This CDR3 comprises 17 residues. Germline V CDR1 and CDR2: SGHRS, YFSETQ. CDR3 residues: CASSLGLAGSSYNEQFF. The CDR3 nucleotides are TGCGCCAGCAGCTTGGGGCTAGCGGGGAGCTCCTACAATGAGCAGTTCTTC.

This clone came up a few times. The chain links TRBV5-1 to TRBJ1-6; no reliable D call. Germline V gives CDR1 SGHRS, CDR2 YFSETQ. V lost 2 bases, J lost 7 bases, and 7 bases lay in between. There are 13 residues in the CDR3. DNA of the CDR3: TGCGCCAGCAGCTTCGCGGAAAATTCACCCCTCCACTTT. Translation gives CASSFAENSPLHF.

In this sample, this clone turned up once. The J gene is TRBJ2-7, the V gene TRBV11-1, with unresolved D. V lost 4 bases, J lost 3 bases, and 13 bases lay in between. The CDR3 runs to 14 residues. Germline CDR1 and CDR2: SGHAT and FQDESV (reference sequence). In nucleotides, the CDR3 is TGTGCCAGCAGCTCGACAACGAAATTCTACGAGCAGTACTTC. It is translated as CASSSTTKFYEQYF.

This chain joins TRBV10-3 and TRBJ2-2, with 7 bases matching TRBD1. Losses at the gene ends were 3 bases for V and 6 bases for J; bases not matched to a gene: 4. This CDR3 spans 14 amino acids. Germline CDR1 reads ENHRY; CDR2 reads SYGVKD. In nucleotides, the CDR3 is TGTGCCATCAGTGACGAGGGGGCGGCCGGGGAGCTGTTTTTT. This sequence encodes CAISDEGAAGELFF.

The genes are TRBV4-1 and TRBJ1-2; no clear D. The CDR3 is 14 residues long. V lost 1 base, J lost 1 base, and 7 bases lay in between. The germline gives CDR1 MGHRA, CDR2 YSYEKL. CDR3 in DNA: TGCGCCAGCAGCCAAGCATCCGGTAACTATGGCTACACCTTC. Its translation is CASSQASGNYGYTF.

The chain has TRBV29-1 and TRBJ2-1; 7 nucleotides line up with TRBD2. This CDR3 region has 13 residues. Germline V gives CDR1 SQVTM, CDR2 ANQGSEA. After removal of 3 bases from V and 4 bases from J, the junction contained 3 bases not matched to a gene. The CDR3 protein is CSVDLAAYNEQFF. The DNA for the CDR3 is TGCAGCGTTGATCTAGCGGCTTACAATGAGCAGTTCTTC.

The chain carries TRBV6-6 and TRBJ2-1, with 15 bases that match TRBD2. The V segment lost 6 bases and the J segment 9 bases; nucleotides outside the gene matches: 6. Germline V gene lookup returns CDR1 MNHNY and CDR2 SVGAGI (reference sequence). The CDR3 is 15 amino acids. CDR3 region: CASSRTSGGAPEQFF. CDR3 coding DNA: TGTGCCAGCAGCCGGACTAGCGGGGGGGCCCCTGAGCAGTTCTTC.

CDR3 nucleotides: TGTGCCAGCAGCTCCGGGACTAGCGGGAAGAATGAGCAGTTCTTC. Translated: CASSSGTSGKNEQFF. V gene TRBV5-4 combines with J gene TRBJ2-1; 13 bases align to TRBD2. The CDR3 runs 15 residues. Germline V lookup: CDR1 SGHNT, CDR2 YYREEE (reference sequence). V lost 3 bases, J lost 7 bases, and 4 bases stayed unmatched. The whole variable domain, remainder taken from reference TRBV5-4 and TRBJ2-1, is ETGVTQSPTHLIKTRGQQVTLRCSSQSGHNTVSWYQQALGQGPQFIFQYYREEENGRGNFPPRFSGLQFPNYSSELNVNALELDDSALYLCASSSGTSGKNEQFFGPGTRLTVL.

This chain uses TRBV6-5 with TRBJ2-7, with 13 bases matching TRBD2. This CDR3 spans 15 amino acids. After removal of 6 bases from V and 13 bases from J, the junction contained 15 bases not matched to a gene. Germline lookup yields CDR1 MNHEY and CDR2 SVGAGI. CDR3 protein: CASRYDSRTSGSLYF. CDR3 nucleotides: TGTGCCAGCAGGTACGACAGCCGGACTAGCGGGAGTCTCTACTTC.

This clone was recorded only once. The chain recombines TRBV19 with TRBJ2-3, with 10 bases that match TRBD2. Germline V CDR1 and CDR2: LNHDA, SQIVND (reference sequence). This CDR3 contains 18 residues. Unmatched junction bases numbered 14, after V lost 5 bases and J lost 3 bases. CDR3 nucleotide sequence: TGTGCCAGTAGTGCCTACTCCGGGACGGGACTAGCGACAGATACGCAGTATTTT. This translates into CASSAYSGTGLATDTQYF.

This clone has a handful of counts. The rearrangement links TRBV18 to TRBJ2-4, with D maybe TRBD1 (5 bases). V lost 2 bases, J lost 0 bases, and 8 bases lay in between. CDR3 length: 15 amino acids. The germline V gene has CDR1 KGHSH and CDR2 LQKENI. The CDR3 DNA follows: TGTGCCAGCTCACCAATACAGGTAGCCAAAAACATTCAGTACTTC. It translates to CASSPIQVAKNIQYF.

This chain links TRBV7-8 with TRBJ1-1, with no clear D. Trimming took 1 base from V and 3 from J, leaving 9 bases between them. The CDR3 runs 14 residues. Germline CDR1 and CDR2: SGHVS and FQNEAQ. The CDR3 loop is CASSLDSWYTEAFF. CDR3 DNA sequence: TGTGCCAGCAGCTTAGACAGTTGGTACACTGAAGCTTTCTTT.

The chain employs TRBV25-1 and TRBJ1-2, with TRBD1 as a possible D gene (5 bases). Germline V gene lookup returns CDR1 MGHDK and CDR2 SYGVNS. Trimming cost V 7 bases and J 0 bases, with 18 bases left between them. This CDR3 has 16 amino acids. The CDR3 here is CASTSAGRPPNYGYTF. The CDR3, as DNA: TGTGCCAGCACGTCCGCGGGACGGCCGCCTAACTATGGCTACACCTTC.

The chain combines TRBV14 with TRBJ1-4; D ambiguous. Between the trimmed V and J ends, which lost 0 bases and 8 bases, there was a span of 7 bases. Germline V gives CDR1 SGHDN, CDR2 FVKESK. CDR3 length: 13 residues. DNA of the CDR3: TGTGCCAGCAGCCAAGATTTCAGAGAAAAACTGTTTTTT. The encoded protein is CASSQDFREKLFF.